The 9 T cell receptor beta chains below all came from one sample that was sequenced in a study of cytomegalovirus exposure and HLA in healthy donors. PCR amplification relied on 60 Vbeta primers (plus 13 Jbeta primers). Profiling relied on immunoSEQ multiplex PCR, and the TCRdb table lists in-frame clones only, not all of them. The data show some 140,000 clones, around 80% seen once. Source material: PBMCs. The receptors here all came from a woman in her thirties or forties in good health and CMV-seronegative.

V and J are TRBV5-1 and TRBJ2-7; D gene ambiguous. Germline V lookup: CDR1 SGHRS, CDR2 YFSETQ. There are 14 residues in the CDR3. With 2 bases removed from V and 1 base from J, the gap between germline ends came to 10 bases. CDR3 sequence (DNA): TGCGCCAGCAGCTTCGGAGAGGTGTCCTACGAGCAGTACTTC. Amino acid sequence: CASSFGEVSYEQYF.

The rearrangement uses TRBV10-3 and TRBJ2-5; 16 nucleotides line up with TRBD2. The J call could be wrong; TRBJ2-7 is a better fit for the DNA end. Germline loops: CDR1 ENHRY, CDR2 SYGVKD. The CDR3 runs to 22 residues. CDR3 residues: CAISVALNLGLAGGPHPYEQYF. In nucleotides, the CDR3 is TGTGCCATCAGTGTTGCCCTCAACCTGGGACTAGCGGGAGGGCCTCATCCCTACGAGCAGTACTTC.

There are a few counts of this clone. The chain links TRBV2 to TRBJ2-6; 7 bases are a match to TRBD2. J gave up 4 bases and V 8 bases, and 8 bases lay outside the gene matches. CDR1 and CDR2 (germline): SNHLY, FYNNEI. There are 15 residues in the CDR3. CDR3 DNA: TGTGCCAGCGAGGGGAGGGCGAGGGGGGCCAACGTCCTGACTTTC. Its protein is CASEGRARGANVLTF.

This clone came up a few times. CDR3 in amino acids: CASRGTGRNTEAFF. In DNA form, the CDR3 reads TGTGCCAGCAGGGGGACAGGGCGGAACACTGAAGCTTTCTTT. The chain combines TRBV2 with TRBJ1-1; 9 bases align to TRBD1. The germline V gene has CDR1 SNHLY and CDR2 FYNNEI. Trimming took 6 bases from V and 1 from J; bases not matched to a gene: 3. The length of the CDR3 is 14 residues.

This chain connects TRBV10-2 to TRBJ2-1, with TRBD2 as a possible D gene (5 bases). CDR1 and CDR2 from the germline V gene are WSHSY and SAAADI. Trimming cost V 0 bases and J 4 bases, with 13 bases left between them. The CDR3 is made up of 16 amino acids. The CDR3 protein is CASSESRGLLYNEQFF. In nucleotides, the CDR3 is TGCGCCAGCAGTGAGTCACGGGGTTTATTGTACAATGAGCAGTTCTTC.

The CDR3 DNA reads as TGTGCCAGCAGCTTAGTTGTGGACAGGGGAAGCGAAGCTTTCTTT. It specifies CASSLVVDRGSEAFF. This chain links TRBV7-2 with TRBJ1-1; TRBD1 aligns across 9 bases. There are 15 residues in the CDR3. CDR1 SGHTA and CDR2 FQGNSA come from the germline V gene. V was pared by 1 base and J by 8 bases, with 8 bases of the junction left unmatched.

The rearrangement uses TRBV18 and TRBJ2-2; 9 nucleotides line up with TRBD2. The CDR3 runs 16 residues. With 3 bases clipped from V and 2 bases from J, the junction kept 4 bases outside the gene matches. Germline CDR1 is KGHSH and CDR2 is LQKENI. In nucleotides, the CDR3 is TGTGCCAGCTCACCGCCGGGACTAGCAAACACCGGGGAGCTGTTTTTT. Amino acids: CASSPPGLANTGELFF.

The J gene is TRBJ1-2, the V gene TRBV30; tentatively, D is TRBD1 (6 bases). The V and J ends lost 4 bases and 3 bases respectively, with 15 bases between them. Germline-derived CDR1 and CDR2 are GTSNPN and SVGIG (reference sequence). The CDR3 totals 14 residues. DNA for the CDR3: TGTGCCTGGATGAGTAAGGGGGAGTACTATGGCTACACCTTC. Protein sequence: CAWMSKGEYYGYTF.

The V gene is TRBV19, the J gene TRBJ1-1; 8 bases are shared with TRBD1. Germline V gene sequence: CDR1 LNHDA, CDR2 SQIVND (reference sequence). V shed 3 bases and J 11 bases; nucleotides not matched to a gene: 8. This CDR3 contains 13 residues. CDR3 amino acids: CASSMPGQGKAFF. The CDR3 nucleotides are TGTGCCAGTAGTATGCCCGGACAGGGTAAGGCTTTCTTT.